The present entry profiles one T cell receptor (beta chain) with its context. The sample is drawn from a study of blood T cell repertoires in COVID-19. Study context: Sources were T cells, B-cell-depleted T cells, or PBMCs; the material itself was cDNA or gDNA.

In the authors' methods: By means of reference gene primer amplification, nucleated cell counts were estimated. TCRdb's copy holds only in-frame clones and misses some; the assay was immunoSEQ multiplex PCR. V, J and clone size reflect that table, while D and trimming were determined from the DNA. The sample records some 460,000 clones, around nine tenths being singletons. The CDR3 has 15 amino acids. Losses at the gene ends were 6 bases for V and 2 bases for J; bases not matched to a gene: 8. Germline CDR1 and CDR2: WNHNN and SYGVQD (reference sequence). This TCR derives from a woman aged 30 to 39 with acute or convalescent COVID-19. This sequence joins TRBV10-1 and TRBJ2-3, with TRBD1 matching over 7 bases. Sequencing used peripheral blood. CDR3 coding DNA: TGCGCCAGCAGCCGTAGGGACAGTTACACAGATACGCAGTATTTT. It encodes CASSRRDSYTDTQYF.